This record looks at one T cell receptor beta chain sequence and its context. This sample is part of a study of blood T cell repertoires in COVID-19. TCRdb keeps only in-frame clones here, not all; method: immunoSEQ multiplex PCR. The data show approximately 65,000 clones, more than 70% seen once. The clonotype was recovered from a man in his fifties or sixties with acute or convalescent COVID-19. Material for sequencing was peripheral blood.

Here the CDR3 DNA reads TGTGCCAGCAGGGACAGGGTCGTTTATAGCAATCAGCCCCAGCATTTT. Its translation is CASRDRVVYSNQPQHF. V and J are TRBV28 and TRBJ1-5, with 8 bases aligning to TRBD1. CDR1 is MDHEN, CDR2 SYDVKM, per germline. The V segment lost 6 bases and the J segment 0 bases; nucleotides outside the gene matches: 7. This CDR3 is 16 amino acids long.